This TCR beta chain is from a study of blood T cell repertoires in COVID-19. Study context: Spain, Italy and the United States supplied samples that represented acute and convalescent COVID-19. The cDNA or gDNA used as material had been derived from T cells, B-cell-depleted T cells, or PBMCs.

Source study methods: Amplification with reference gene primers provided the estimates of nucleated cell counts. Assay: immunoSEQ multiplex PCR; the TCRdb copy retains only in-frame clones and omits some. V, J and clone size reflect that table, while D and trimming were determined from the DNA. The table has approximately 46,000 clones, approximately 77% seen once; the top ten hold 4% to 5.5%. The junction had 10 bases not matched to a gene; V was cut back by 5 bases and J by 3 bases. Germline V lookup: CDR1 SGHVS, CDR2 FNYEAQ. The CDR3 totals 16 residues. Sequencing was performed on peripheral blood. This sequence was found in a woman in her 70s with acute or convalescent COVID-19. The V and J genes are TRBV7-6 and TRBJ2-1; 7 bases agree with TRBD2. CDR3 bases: TGTGCCAGCAGCCCCCAAGCTGCGGGAGTCTACAATGAGCAGTTCTTC. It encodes CASSPQAAGVYNEQFF.